Below are 21 T cell receptor beta chains sequenced from a single sample in a study of blood T cell repertoires in COVID-19 (dated by TCRdb to 2018 to 2021). Libraries were constructed by the immunoSEQ multiplex PCR assay. Drawn from immuneACCESS, this table holds only the in-frame rearrangements with V and J called that TCRdb kept. Clones are partly lost; checked studies trace under half to an unresolved V gene and leave the rest unexplained. Counted in this sample were 200,000 to 300,000 clones; about 85% of them appeared once. The top ten hold approximately 4.3% of the sample. Sequencing was performed on peripheral blood. Every receptor here comes from a man in his sixties who had recovered from COVID-19.

The gene calls are TRBV7-2 and TRBJ2-5, with a tentative D call TRBD1 (5 bases). Germline values: CDR1 SGHTA, CDR2 FQGNSA. V shed 1 base and J shed 5 bases, with 11 bases lying between them. This CDR3 is 14 amino acids long. CDR3 nucleotides: TGTGCCAGCAGCTTAGATCGCAGGGCGGAGACCCAGTACTTC. Translation gives CASSLDRRAETQYF.

The chain has TRBV5-6 and TRBJ1-5; TRBD1 matches at 10 bases. The junction had 5 bases not matched to a gene; V was cut back by 0 bases and J by 2 bases. The germline gives CDR1 SGHDT, CDR2 YYEEEE. The CDR3 runs 17 residues. This CDR3 is CASSLGQGARGNQPQHF. CDR3 DNA sequence: TGTGCCAGCAGCTTGGGACAGGGGGCGAGGGGCAATCAGCCCCAGCATTTT.

The rearrangement joins TRBV19 to TRBJ2-7; 7 nucleotides match TRBD2. Losses at the gene ends were 1 base for V and 3 bases for J; bases not matched to a gene: 3. Germline V gene lookup returns CDR1 LNHDA and CDR2 SQIVND (reference sequence). The CDR3 loop spans 14 amino acids. The CDR3 is CASSIVGEGYEQYF. In DNA, the CDR3 is TGTGCCAGTAGTATAGTCGGGGAGGGCTACGAGCAGTACTTC.

The chain links TRBV11-3 to TRBJ1-1, with TRBD1 as a possible D gene (5 bases). Germline CDR1 and CDR2: SGHNT and YENEEA. Trimming took off 4 bases at V and 2 bases at J, with 11 bases between the two ends. The CDR3 runs to 14 residues. The CDR3 loop reads CASSSGHPNTEAFF. The CDR3 DNA reads as TGTGCCAGCAGCTCAGGACACCCAAACACTGAAGCTTTCTTT.

This clone was observed a single time. V and J are TRBV6-5 and TRBJ2-7; TRBD1 matches 11 bases. This CDR3 comprises 14 residues. CDR1 MNHEY and CDR2 SVGAGI come from the germline V gene. Unmatched junction bases numbered 6, after V lost 5 bases and J lost 6 bases. CDR3 DNA sequence: TGTGCCAGCAGTCGCCGGGACAGGGGGGGCGAGCAGTACTTC. This sequence encodes CASSRRDRGGEQYF.

V and J are TRBV9 and TRBJ1-2, with no clear D. Trimming took 0 bases from V and 5 from J, leaving 8 bases between them. This CDR3 region has 13 residues. Germline V gene lookup returns CDR1 SGDLS and CDR2 YYNGEE. Here the CDR3 reads CASSVASGYGYTF. The CDR3 DNA sequence: TGTGCCAGCAGCGTAGCTTCGGGGTATGGCTACACCTTC.

This clone was counted between two and nine times. J is TRBJ2-7 and V is TRBV27; 9 nucleotides align to TRBD2. Germline V lookup: CDR1 MNHEY, CDR2 SMNVEV (reference sequence). V trimming: 0 bases; J trimming: 5 bases; junction bases outside the gene matches: 5. This CDR3 contains 15 residues. As DNA, the CDR3 is TGTGCCAGCAGTTTATCGAGTCTAGCGGGGAACGAGCAGTACTTC. It yields the protein CASSLSSLAGNEQYF.

The chain employs TRBV30 and TRBJ2-7; 7 bases align to TRBD1. Germline CDR1 reads GTSNPN; CDR2 reads SVGIG (reference sequence). This CDR3 is built from 13 residues. J gave up 2 bases and V 2 bases, and 3 bases lay outside the gene matches. The CDR3 here is CAWSRTGAYEQYF. DNA for the CDR3: TGTGCCTGGAGTAGGACAGGTGCCTACGAGCAGTACTTC.

This chain connects TRBV3-1 (or the pseudogene TRBV3-2) to TRBJ2-3; the match to TRBD1 covers 7 bases. Germline values: CDR1 LGHDT, CDR2 YNNKEL (reference sequence). J lost 6 bases, V lost 3 bases, and 6 bases had no gene match. This CDR3 spans 14 amino acids. The CDR3 coding sequence is TGTGCCAGCAGCCAGGGACAGATCGGGGATACGCAGTATTTT. Translating gives CASSQGQIGDTQYF.

The chain couples TRBV7-5 to TRBJ2-5; the D segment call TRBD1 is taken from the table without a DNA check. TRBV7-5 is shown as a pseudogene. This CDR3 comprises 14 residues. CDR3 residues: CARSSRTDQETQYF. Written as DNA, the CDR3 is TGTGCCAGAAGCTCACGGACAGATCAGGAGACCCAGTACTTC.

The V gene is TRBV7-2, the J gene TRBJ2-2, with D unresolved. Trimming took off 2 bases at V and 3 bases at J, with 4 bases between the two ends. The CDR3 totals 13 residues. The germline CDR1 and CDR2 sequences are SGHTA and FQGNSA. CDR3 nucleotide sequence: TGTGCCAGCAGCTTACTACACACCGGGGAGCTGTTTTTT. Amino acids: CASSLLHTGELFF.

The chain is built from TRBV6-4 and TRBJ1-6; D is unresolved. V lost 4 bases and J 7 bases, leaving 14 bases between the germline ends. Germline V gene data show CDR1 as MRHNA and CDR2 as SNTAGT. This CDR3 region has 15 residues. Here the CDR3 reads CASSALAGNNSPLHF. CDR3 sequence (DNA): TGTGCCAGCAGTGCGTTGGCAGGAAACAATTCACCCCTCCACTTT.

The CDR3 DNA sequence: TGTGCCAGCAGCTTAGATCGGCGGGTGGCGAACACTGAAGCTTTCTTT. As protein: CASSLDRRVANTEAFF. The rearrangement joins TRBV11-2 to TRBJ1-1; D remains ambiguous. The CDR3 runs to 16 residues. CDR1 SGHAT and CDR2 FQNNGV come from the germline V gene. V was clipped by 0 bases and J by 1 base, with 12 bases between them.

V and J are TRBV5-1 and TRBJ1-6; 8 bases are a match to TRBD1. The V and J ends lost 6 bases and 10 bases, in that order; junction bases with no gene match: 12. The V gene's germline CDR1 is SGHRS and CDR2 YFSETQ. CDR3 length: 15 amino acids. This CDR3 reads CASTEAQGAQSPLHF. CDR3 DNA: TGCGCCAGCACCGAAGCGCAGGGGGCACAATCACCCCTCCACTTT.

The rearrangement joins TRBV5-1 to TRBJ2-1, with TRBD2 matching 8 bases. This CDR3 is built from 15 residues. Trimming at V came to 0 bases and at J to 7 bases, leaving 6 bases not matched to a gene. Germline loops: CDR1 SGHRS, CDR2 YFSETQ. The CDR3 is CASSLVVAGLNEQFF. The CDR3 region has the DNA TGCGCCAGCAGCTTGGTGGTAGCGGGGTTGAATGAGCAGTTCTTC.

Many counts were recorded for this clone. J is TRBJ1-2 and V is TRBV5-6, with D tentatively TRBD1 (6 bases). The CDR3 loop spans 18 amino acids. Germline V gene sequence: CDR1 SGHDT, CDR2 YYEEEE. Trimming removed 0 bases at V and 3 bases at J, with 21 bases between. The chain's CDR3 is CASSLGVRGSFSDYGYTF. The CDR3 bases are TGTGCCAGCAGCTTGGGGGTCAGGGGATCCTTTTCTGACTATGGCTACACCTTC.

The V and J genes are TRBV5-1 and TRBJ2-3, with D maybe TRBD2 (5 bases). CDR1 SGHRS and CDR2 YFSETQ come from the germline V gene. The V end lost 2 bases, the J end lost 0 bases, and 10 bases lay between the germline ends. The CDR3 contains 15 residues. The CDR3 loop reads CASSFEGRSTDTQYF. The CDR3 nucleotides are TGCGCCAGCAGCTTCGAGGGAAGAAGCACAGATACGCAGTATTTT.

The rearrangement uses TRBV19 and TRBJ1-5; no firm D call. CDR3 length equals 13 residues. CDR1 is LNHDA, CDR2 SQIVND, per germline (reference sequence). The V end lost 3 bases, the J end lost 4 bases, and 7 bases lay between the germline ends. DNA of the CDR3: TGTGCCAGTAGTATGCCCGGGAATCAGCCCCAGCATTTT. This translates into CASSMPGNQPQHF.

In this sample, this clone turned up once. The chain uses TRBV2 and TRBJ1-1; TRBD1 matches 7 bases. Germline CDR1 SNHLY, CDR2 FYNNEI. This CDR3 is built from 14 residues. J lost 1 base, V lost 3 bases, and 2 bases had no gene match. CDR3 nucleotides: TGTGCCAGCAGTGATGGGACAGCGAACACTGAAGCTTTCTTT. Amino acid sequence: CASSDGTANTEAFF.

This clone has just a few counts. The chain links TRBV9 to TRBJ1-1, with 7 positions matching TRBD1. The CDR3 extends over 14 amino acids. V lost 3 bases and J lost 7; bases outside the gene matches: 9. Germline V lookup: CDR1 SGDLS, CDR2 YYNGEE. In DNA form, the CDR3 reads TGTGCCAGCAGCGCCCCGACTCGGGACAGTGAAGCTTTCTTT. Residues: CASSAPTRDSEAFF. Based on the CDR3 plus reference TRBV9 and TRBJ1-1, the full variable domain is DSGVTQTPKHLITATGQRVTLRCSPRSGDLSVYWYQQSLDQGLQFLIQYYNGEERAKGNILERFSAQQFPDLHSELNLSSLELGDSALYFCASSAPTRDSEAFFGQGTRLTVV.

CDR3 protein: CASSQTVNYGYTF. The DNA of the CDR3 is TGTGCCAGCAGCCAAACAGTTAACTATGGCTACACCTTC. The chain combines TRBV12-3 or TRBV12-4 with TRBJ1-2; D is ambiguous. The CDR3 extends over 13 amino acids. V was clipped by 6 bases and J by 1 base, with 9 bases between them.